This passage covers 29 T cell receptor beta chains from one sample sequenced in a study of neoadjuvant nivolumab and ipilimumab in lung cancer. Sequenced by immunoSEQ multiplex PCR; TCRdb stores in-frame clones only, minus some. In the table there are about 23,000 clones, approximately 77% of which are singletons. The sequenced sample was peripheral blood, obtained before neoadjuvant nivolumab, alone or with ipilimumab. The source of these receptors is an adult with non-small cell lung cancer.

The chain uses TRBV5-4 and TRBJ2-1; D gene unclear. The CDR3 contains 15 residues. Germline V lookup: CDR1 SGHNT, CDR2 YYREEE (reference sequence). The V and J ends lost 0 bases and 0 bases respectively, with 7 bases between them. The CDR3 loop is CASSLEGSSYNEQFF. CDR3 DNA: TGTGCCAGCAGCTTGGAGGGTAGCTCCTACAATGAGCAGTTCTTC.

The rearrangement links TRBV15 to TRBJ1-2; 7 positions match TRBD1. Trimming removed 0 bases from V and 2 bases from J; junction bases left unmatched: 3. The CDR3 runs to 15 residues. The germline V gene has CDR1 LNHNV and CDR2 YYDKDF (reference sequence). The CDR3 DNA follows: TGTGCCACCAGCAGAGAATTGGGACAGAACTATGGCTACACCTTC. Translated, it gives CATSRELGQNYGYTF.

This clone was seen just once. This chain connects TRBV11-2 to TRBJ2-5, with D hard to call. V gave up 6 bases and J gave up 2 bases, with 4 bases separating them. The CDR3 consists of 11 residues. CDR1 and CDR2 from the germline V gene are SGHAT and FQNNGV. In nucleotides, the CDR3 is TGTGCCAGCAGTATTCAAGAGACCCAGTACTTC. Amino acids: CASSIQETQYF.

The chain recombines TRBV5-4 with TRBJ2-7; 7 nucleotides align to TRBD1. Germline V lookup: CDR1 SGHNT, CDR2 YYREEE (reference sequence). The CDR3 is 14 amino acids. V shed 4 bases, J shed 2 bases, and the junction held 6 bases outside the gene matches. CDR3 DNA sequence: TGTGCCAGCAGCACCAGGGGGAAGGCCTACGAGCAGTACTTC. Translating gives CASSTRGKAYEQYF.

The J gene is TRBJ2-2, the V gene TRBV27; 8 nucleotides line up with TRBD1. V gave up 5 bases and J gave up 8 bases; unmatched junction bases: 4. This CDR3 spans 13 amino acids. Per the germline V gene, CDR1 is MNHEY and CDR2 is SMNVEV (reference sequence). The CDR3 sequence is CASSKRTGGELFF. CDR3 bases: TGTGCCAGCAGTAAACGGACAGGGGGGGAGCTGTTTTTT.

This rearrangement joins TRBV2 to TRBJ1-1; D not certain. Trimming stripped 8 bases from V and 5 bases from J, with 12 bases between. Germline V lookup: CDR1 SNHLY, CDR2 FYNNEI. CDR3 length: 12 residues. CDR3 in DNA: TGTGCCAGCCAGCAAGATCTGACTGAAGCTTTCTTT. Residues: CASQQDLTEAFF. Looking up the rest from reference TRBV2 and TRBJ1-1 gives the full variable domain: EPEVTQTPSHQVTQMGQEVILRCVPISNHLYFYWYRQILGQKVEFLVSFYNNEISEKSEIFDDQFSVERPDGSNFTLKIRSTKLEDSAMYFCASQQDLTEAFFGQGTRLTVV.

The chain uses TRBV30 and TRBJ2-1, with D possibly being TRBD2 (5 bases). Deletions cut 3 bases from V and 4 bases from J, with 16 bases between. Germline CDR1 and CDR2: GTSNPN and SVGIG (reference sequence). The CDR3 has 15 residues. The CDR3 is CAWSPKRGNYNEQFF. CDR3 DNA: TGTGCCTGGAGCCCGAAGCGAGGGAATTACAATGAGCAGTTCTTC.

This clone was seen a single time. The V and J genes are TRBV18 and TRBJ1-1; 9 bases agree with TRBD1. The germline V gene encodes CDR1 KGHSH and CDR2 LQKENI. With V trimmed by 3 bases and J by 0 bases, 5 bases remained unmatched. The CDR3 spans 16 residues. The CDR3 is CASSPRQGGMNTEAFF. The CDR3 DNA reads TGTGCCAGCTCACCGAGACAGGGGGGCATGAACACTGAAGCTTTCTTT.

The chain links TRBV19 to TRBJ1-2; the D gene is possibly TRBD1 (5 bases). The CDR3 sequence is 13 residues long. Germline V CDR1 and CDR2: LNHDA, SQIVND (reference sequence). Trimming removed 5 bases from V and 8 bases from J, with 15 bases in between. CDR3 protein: CASSPNTQGGYTF. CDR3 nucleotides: TGTGCCAGTAGTCCCAATACCCAGGGAGGCTACACCTTC.

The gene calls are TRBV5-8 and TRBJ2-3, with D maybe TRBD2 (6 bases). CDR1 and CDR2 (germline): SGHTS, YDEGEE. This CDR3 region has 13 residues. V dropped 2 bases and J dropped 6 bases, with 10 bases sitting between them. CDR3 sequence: CASSFPGVDTQYF. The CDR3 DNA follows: TGTGCCAGCAGCTTCCCGGGAGTGGATACGCAGTATTTT.

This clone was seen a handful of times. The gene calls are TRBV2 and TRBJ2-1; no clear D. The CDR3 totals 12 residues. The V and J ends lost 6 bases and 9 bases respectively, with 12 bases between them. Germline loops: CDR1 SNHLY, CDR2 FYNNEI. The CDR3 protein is CASRDLVSEQFF. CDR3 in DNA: TGTGCCAGCAGGGATCTAGTGAGTGAGCAGTTCTTC.

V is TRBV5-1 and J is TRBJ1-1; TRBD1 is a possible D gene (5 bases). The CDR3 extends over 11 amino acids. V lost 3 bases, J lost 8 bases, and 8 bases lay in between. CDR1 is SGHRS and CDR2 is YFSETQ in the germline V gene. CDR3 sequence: CASSSSGEAFF. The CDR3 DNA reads TGCGCCAGCAGCTCCTCAGGGGAAGCTTTCTTT.

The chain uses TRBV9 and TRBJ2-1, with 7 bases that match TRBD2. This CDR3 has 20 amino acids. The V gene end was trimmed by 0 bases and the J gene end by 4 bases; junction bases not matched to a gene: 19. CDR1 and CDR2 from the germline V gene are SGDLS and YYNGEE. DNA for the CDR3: TGTGCCAGCAGCGTAGGGGGAGGGCTAGCGGAGGGGAGGGAATACAATGAGCAGTTCTTC. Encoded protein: CASSVGGGLAEGREYNEQFF. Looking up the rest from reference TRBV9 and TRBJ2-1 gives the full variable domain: DSGVTQTPKHLITATGQRVTLRCSPRSGDLSVYWYQQSLDQGLQFLIQYYNGEERAKGNILERFSAQQFPDLHSELNLSSLELGDSALYFCASSVGGGLAEGREYNEQFFGPGTRLTVL.

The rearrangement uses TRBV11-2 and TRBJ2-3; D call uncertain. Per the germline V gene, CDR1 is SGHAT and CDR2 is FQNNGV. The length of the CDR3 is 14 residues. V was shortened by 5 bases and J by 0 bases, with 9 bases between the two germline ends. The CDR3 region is CASSPLTSTDTQYF. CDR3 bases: TGTGCCAGCAGCCCCCTGACGAGCACAGATACGCAGTATTTT.

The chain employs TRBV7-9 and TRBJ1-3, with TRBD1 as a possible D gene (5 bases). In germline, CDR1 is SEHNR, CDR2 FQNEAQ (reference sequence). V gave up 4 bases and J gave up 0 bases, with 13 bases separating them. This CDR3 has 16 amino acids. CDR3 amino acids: CASSSSRVVSGNTIYF. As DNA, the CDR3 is TGTGCCAGCAGCTCGAGCAGGGTGGTCTCTGGAAACACCATATATTTT.

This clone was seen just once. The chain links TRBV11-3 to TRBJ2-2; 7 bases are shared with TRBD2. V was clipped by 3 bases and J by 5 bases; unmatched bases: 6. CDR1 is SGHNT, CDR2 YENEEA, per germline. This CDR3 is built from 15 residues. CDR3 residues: CASSFGGRGTGELFF. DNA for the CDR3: TGTGCCAGCAGCTTCGGCGGGAGAGGTACCGGGGAGCTGTTTTTT.

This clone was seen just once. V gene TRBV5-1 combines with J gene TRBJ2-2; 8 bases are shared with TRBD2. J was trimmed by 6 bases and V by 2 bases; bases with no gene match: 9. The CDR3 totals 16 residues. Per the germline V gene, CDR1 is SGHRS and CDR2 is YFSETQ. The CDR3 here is CASSFNSGRRAGELFF. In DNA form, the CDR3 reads TGCGCCAGCAGCTTCAACAGCGGGAGACGGGCCGGGGAGCTGTTTTTT.

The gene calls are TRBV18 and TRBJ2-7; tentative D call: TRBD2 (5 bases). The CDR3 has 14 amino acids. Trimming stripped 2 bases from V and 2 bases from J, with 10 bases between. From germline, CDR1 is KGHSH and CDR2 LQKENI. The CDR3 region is CASSPIERPYEQYF. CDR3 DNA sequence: TGTGCCAGCTCACCAATCGAGCGGCCCTACGAGCAGTACTTC.

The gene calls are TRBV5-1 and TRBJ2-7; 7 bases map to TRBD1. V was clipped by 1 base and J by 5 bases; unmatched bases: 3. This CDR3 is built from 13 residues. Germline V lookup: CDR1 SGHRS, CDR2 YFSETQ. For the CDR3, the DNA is TGCGCCAGCAGCTTGCCGACAGGGCACGAGCAGTACTTC. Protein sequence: CASSLPTGHEQYF.

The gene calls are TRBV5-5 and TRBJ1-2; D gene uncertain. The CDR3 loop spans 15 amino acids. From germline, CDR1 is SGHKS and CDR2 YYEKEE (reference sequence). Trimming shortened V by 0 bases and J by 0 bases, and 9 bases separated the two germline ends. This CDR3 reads CASSLAPRANYGYTF. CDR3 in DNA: TGTGCCAGCAGCTTGGCCCCGAGAGCTAACTATGGCTACACCTTC.

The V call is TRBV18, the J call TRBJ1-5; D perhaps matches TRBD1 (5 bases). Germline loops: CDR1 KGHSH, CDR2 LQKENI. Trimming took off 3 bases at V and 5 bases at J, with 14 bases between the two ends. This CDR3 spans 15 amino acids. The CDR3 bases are TGTGCCAGCTCACCGGAGGCAGGGTATCATCAGCCCCAGCATTTT. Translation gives CASSPEAGYHQPQHF.

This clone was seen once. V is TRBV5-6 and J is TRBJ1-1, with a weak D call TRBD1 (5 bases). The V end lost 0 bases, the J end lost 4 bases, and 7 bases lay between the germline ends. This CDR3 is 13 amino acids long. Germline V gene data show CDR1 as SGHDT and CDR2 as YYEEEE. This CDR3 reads CASSLGTITEAFF. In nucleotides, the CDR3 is TGTGCCAGCAGCTTGGGGACAATCACTGAAGCTTTCTTT.

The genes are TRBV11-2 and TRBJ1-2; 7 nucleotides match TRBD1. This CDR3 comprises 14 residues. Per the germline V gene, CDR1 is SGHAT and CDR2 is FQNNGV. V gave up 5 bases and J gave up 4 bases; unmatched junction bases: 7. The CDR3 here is CASSRNRGGYGYTF. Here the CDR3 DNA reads TGTGCCAGCAGCCGAAACAGGGGAGGCTATGGCTACACCTTC.

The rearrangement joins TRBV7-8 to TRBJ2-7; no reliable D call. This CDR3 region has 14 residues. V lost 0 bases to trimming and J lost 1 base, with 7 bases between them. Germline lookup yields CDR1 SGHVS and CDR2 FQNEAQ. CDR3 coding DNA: TGTGCCAGCAGCTTAGCCAGGCTTTCCTACGAGCAGTACTTC. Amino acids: CASSLARLSYEQYF.

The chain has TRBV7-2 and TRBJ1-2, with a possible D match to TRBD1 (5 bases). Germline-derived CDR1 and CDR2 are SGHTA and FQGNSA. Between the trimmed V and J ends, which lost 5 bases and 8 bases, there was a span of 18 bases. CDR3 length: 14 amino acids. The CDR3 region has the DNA TGTGCCAGCAGCGCCAGGGACGGCCTGGGGGGCTACACCTTC. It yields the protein CASSARDGLGGYTF.

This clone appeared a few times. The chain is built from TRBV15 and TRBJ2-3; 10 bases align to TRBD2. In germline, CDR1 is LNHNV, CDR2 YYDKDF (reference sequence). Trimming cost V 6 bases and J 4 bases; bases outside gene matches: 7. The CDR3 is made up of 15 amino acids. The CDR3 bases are TGTGCCACCAGTGGTCTAGCGGGAGCCCCAGATACGCAGTATTTT. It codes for CATSGLAGAPDTQYF.

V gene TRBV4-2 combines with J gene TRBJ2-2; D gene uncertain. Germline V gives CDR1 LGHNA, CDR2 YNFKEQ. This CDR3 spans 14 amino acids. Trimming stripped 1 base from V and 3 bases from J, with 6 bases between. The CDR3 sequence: CASSQVTDTGELFF. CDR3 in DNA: TGTGCCAGCAGCCAAGTGACCGACACCGGGGAGCTGTTTTTT.

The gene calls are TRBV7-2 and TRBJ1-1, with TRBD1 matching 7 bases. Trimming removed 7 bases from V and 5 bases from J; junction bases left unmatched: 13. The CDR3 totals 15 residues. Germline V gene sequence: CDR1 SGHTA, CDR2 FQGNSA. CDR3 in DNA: TGTGCCAGCACCTTCGGATTAGGGGGCCGGACTGAAGCTTTCTTT. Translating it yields CASTFGLGGRTEAFF.

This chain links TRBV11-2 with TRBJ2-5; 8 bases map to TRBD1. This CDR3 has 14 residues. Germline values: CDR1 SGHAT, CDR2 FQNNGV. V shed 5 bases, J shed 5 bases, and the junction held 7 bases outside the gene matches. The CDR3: CASSRTGRVETQYF. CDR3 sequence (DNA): TGTGCCAGCAGCCGGACAGGGAGAGTTGAGACCCAGTACTTC.